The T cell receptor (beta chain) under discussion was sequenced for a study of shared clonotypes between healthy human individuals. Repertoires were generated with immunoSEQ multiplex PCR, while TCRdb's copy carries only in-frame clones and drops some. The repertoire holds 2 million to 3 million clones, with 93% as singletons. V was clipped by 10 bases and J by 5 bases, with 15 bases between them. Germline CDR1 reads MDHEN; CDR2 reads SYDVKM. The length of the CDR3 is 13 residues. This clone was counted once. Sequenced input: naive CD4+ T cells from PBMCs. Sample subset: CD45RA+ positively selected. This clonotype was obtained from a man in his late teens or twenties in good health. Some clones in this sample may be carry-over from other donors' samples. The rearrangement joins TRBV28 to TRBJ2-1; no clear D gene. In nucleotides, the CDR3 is TGTGCCAACGACTCCCCAAAACACAATGAGCAGTTCTTC. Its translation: CANDSPKHNEQFF.